These T cell receptor beta chains were read from a single sample in a study of cytomegalovirus exposure and HLA in healthy donors. The protocol was immunoSEQ multiplex PCR, while the TCRdb copy is restricted to in-frame clones and leaves out a portion. The data hold approximately 150,000 clones, with approximately 87% observed a single time. Sequenced input: PBMCs. The receptors were sampled from a woman under 40 in good health and CMV-seronegative. Each CDR3 is given without its conserved first and last residue.

TRBV5-1	ASSLGRDTYVSYGYT
TRBV18	ASSAGQGGIGKNIQY
TRBV7-2	ASSLLFGQGAGNTIY
TRBV5-6	ASSRRRGLGVSPLH
TRBV5-1	ASSPNRVGNTEAF
TRBV12-5	ASGLSTSGDHRFQETQY
TRBV15	ATMNFSGANVLT
TRBV6-5	ATGQSPYNSPLH
TRBV27	ASSLAGINSPLH
TRBV18	ASSPLGTGGFNTEAF
TRBV19	ASSRDRVENTIY
TRBV2	ASRVPPSSMNTEAF
TRBV4-2	ASRNTMRREPEAF
TRBV15	ATRRFGVNTEAF
TRBV4-3	ASSQDLAGLSGANVLT
TRBV6-1	ASSESINREAF
TRBV6-5	ASSSTTQGENYGYT
TRBV18	ASSPQGSGNEQF
TRBV2	ASSGQGAINEQF
TRBV7-8	ASSLSQGPWAF
TRBV5-6	ASSLTSGVQETQY
TRBV6-5	ASNPAGNSPLH
TRBV7-8	ASSLGDNTGELF
TRBV9	ASSVGIGASYNEQF
TRBV5-1	ASSLGTFTEAF
TRBV6-1	ASKGQGAIQPQH
TRBV5-5	ASSWTSTGDYEQY
TRBV7-9	ASSPDRGHEKLF
TRBV11-2	ASSFAGATNEKLF
TRBV7-2	ASSPTASGGASEQF
TRBV19	ASSPGGAIYGYT
TRBV19	ASSTHARGLSSNQPQH
TRBV4-3	ASSQEAGYEQY
TRBV18	ASSPLSRGNYGYT
TRBV27	ASIDSGWNNEQF
TRBV9	ASSPQAGNADTQY
TRBV2	ARGESYGYT
TRBV9	ASSVVLNTEAF
TRBV6-5	ASTNRATNTEAF
TRBV13	ASSLSGGGEQY
TRBV30	AWTHGRTAF
TRBV9	ASSVAQGAINGYT
TRBV19	ASRTGLVQPQH
TRBV7-9	ASSSYRGRTDTQY
TRBV19	ASSLGLYQPQH
TRBV4-3	ASSRNRDRISGGYT
TRBV27	ASSLSYGQSRYEQY
TRBV27	ASSPGVSPLH
TRBV27	ASSGDNYEQY
TRBV5-1	ASSSLQGMGYNEQF
TRBV5-1	ASSSGGVNTEAF
TRBV4-1	ASSQPRTAANYGYT
TRBV19	ASSIQGHSGANVLT
TRBV19	ASSMRAGTEAF